The T cell receptor (beta chain) under discussion was sequenced for a study of blood T cells in healthy people across ages (dated by TCRdb to the mid-2010s). Concerning the study at large: In model experiments, roughly one uniquely barcoded TCR beta cDNA molecule per two T cells was captured by template switching. Using the same blood draw, the study looked at two additional independent replicas of 1 million unique cDNA reads for two donors, one aged 18 to 30 and the other aged 80 or older. The study measured age-related changes in TCR beta repertoire diversity using deep sequencing normalized with unique cDNA molecular identifiers. Donors were grouped into four age groups: young (average approximately 16 years), middle-aged (approximately 41), aged (around 56) and long-lived (82). To avoid experimental bias, donors of different ages were distributed randomly across sequencing lanes.

Library generation was performed with 5' RACE. The listed sequencing device is Illumina HiSeq 2500. The second PCR ran for about 6 to 12 cycles and used a J-beta primer mix along with a sample-barcoded 5' primer. Each TCR beta cDNA molecule received a unique molecular identifier from a template-switch 5' adaptor carrying 12 random nucleotides. Each sample yielded at least 2.5 million CDR3-containing paired-end reads. All of the RNA was converted into first-strand cDNA using the Mint cDNA synthesis kit, with a TRBC-specific oligonucleotide serving as the primer. After uracil-DNA glycosylase treatment, a first 18-cycle PCR used universal primers M1SS and BC2_uni_R on all cDNA. Turning to the authors' computational methods: For normalization, 1 million high-quality reads, each with a distinct molecular identifier, were randomly selected from each sample. Instead of being binned into consensus sequences, reads with shared molecular identifiers were discarded. CDR3 identification, clonotype clustering and error correction used MiTCR with a Q25 quality threshold and the strictest error-elimination algorithm. A nonparametric unseen species model with Euler transformation was used to estimate a lower bound on total TCR beta diversity. TCRdb redid the processing of the public reads, applying fastp at Q25 and MiXCR, and retained in-frame beta chains. All rows with the same CDR3 protein become a single entry with the most common DNA and genes. The V and J calls reflect TCRdb's pipeline rather than the authors' work. The sample includes over 1.5 million distinct CDR3 sequences, with around 50% observed a single time. Jointly, the top ten make up roughly 2.1% of the sample.

Based on the germline V gene (reference sequence), the CDR1 and CDR2 sequences are LNHDA and SQIVND. The CDR3 sequence holds 14 residues, the cysteine and phenylalanine included. Only CDR3 DNA remains: 42 bases, in frame from the first base. Relative to germline, V is 7 bases shorter and J is 3 bases shorter, with 13 bases between their ends. Broad study findings and their caveats: Since profiling was done on bulk unsorted PBMCs, naive and antigen-experienced compartments could not be conclusively compared. A strong correlation was found between observed TCR beta diversity and the percentage of naive T cells measured by flow cytometry. Donor CMV infection status was unknown, potentially confounding age-related changes in expanded clonotypes. Compared with the aged group, the long-lived group had more naive CD4+ T cells, fewer expanded clones and increased TCR diversity, suggesting age selection. Total diversity estimates from one million sequenced T cells were considered lower bounds and underestimates. As age increased, observed TCR beta diversity per million T cells dropped in a roughly linear way, and a significant reduction was already evident by age about 40.

Regarding this clonotype: Its recognized antigen is unknown. Base-call qualities are not available, and no considerably larger clone is one nucleotide away.

The donors were roughly 40 Caucasian individuals from Russia, aged roughly 6 to 100 years, who were systemically healthy. Roughly 9 milliliters of peripheral blood were drawn from each donor into EDTA-treated Vacutainer tubes. Ficoll-Paque density-gradient centrifugation was used to isolate PBMCs, with at least 6 million obtained per sample. Trizol reagent was used to extract total RNA from the PBMCs, yielding at least 6 micrograms per sample. For every donor, an aliquot of PBMCs went through flow cytometry to measure the percentages of naive CD45RAhigh/CD27high T cells. The sample comprised blood. This chain is built from TRBV19 and TRBJ2-1; the D gene is possibly TRBD1, with 6 bases matching. The receptor's source is a woman in her thirties or forties in good health. The DNA is as follows: TGTGCCAGTAATGAGAGGGGGAACTACAATGAGCAGTTCTTC. Its coded protein is CASNERGNYNEQFF.